A single sample gave rise to the 10 T cell receptor beta chains below, sequenced in a study of Ad26.COV2.S vaccination and SARS-CoV-2 variants. Assay used: immunoSEQ multiplex PCR; TCRdb lists only in-frame clones, some missing. This sample has around 450,000 clones, with about 90% found just once. Treatment defined: 15 to 20 received Ad26.COV2.S at low or high dose, single or two shots; roughly five received placebo; per-sample allocation not given. Sampling took place 63 days after the first vaccine or placebo injection. The specimen comprised peripheral blood, sampled in a trial of Ad26.COV2.S vaccine versus placebo. These TCRs come from a person between 18 and 65 years old who received the Ad26.COV2.S COVID-19 vaccine or a placebo.

This clone was recorded at least ten times. V is TRBV6-1 and J is TRBJ2-7, with 9 positions matching TRBD1. CDR1 is MNHNS and CDR2 is SASEGT in the germline V gene. The CDR3 sequence is 14 residues long. The V segment lost 3 bases and the J segment 7 bases; nucleotides outside the gene matches: 7. The CDR3 region is CASSEGTGSGEQYF. DNA for the CDR3: TGTGCCAGCAGTGAGGGGACAGGGTCGGGTGAGCAGTACTTC.

The CDR3 loop is CASSRRTSGSETQYF. CDR3 DNA: TGTGCCAGCAGCCGGAGGACTAGCGGGAGTGAGACCCAGTACTTC. The V gene is TRBV7-9, the J gene TRBJ2-5; 13 bases map to TRBD2. V lost 5 bases to trimming and J lost 5 bases; unmatched junction nucleotides: 5. Germline CDR1 is SEHNR and CDR2 is FQNEAQ (reference sequence). The CDR3 extends over 15 amino acids.

The chain joins TRBV5-1 to TRBJ2-3; 8 bases agree with TRBD1. CDR3 size: 15 residues. Unmatched junction bases numbered 4, after V lost 2 bases and J lost 2 bases. Germline CDR1 is SGHRS and CDR2 is YFSETQ. The CDR3 here is CASSLGQGTTDTQYF. CDR3 nucleotides: TGCGCCAGCAGCTTAGGACAGGGCACCACAGATACGCAGTATTTT.

This rearrangement joins TRBV5-6 to TRBJ2-5; 10 bases align to TRBD1. CDR3 size: 15 residues. Germline-derived CDR1 and CDR2 are SGHDT and YYEEEE. With V trimmed by 6 bases and J by 5 bases, 10 bases remained unmatched. CDR3 loop: CASIRDRGRGETQYF. In DNA, the CDR3 is TGTGCCAGCATACGAGACAGGGGGCGCGGGGAGACCCAGTACTTC.

The rearrangement joins TRBV5-5 to TRBJ1-6; no clear D gene. CDR1 and CDR2 from the germline V gene are SGHKS and YYEKEE (reference sequence). V was clipped by 2 bases and J by 5 bases, with 5 bases between them. This CDR3 spans 13 amino acids. CDR3 in amino acids: CASSFTDNSPLHF. The CDR3 nucleotides are TGTGCCAGCAGCTTCACAGATAATTCACCCCTCCACTTT.

This chain uses TRBV27 with TRBJ2-6; D may correspond to TRBD1 or TRBD2 (6 bases each). Per germline, CDR1 MNHEY and CDR2 SMNVEV (reference sequence). This CDR3 has 17 residues. The germline V and J ends were trimmed by 6 bases and 2 bases, with 17 bases remaining between them. The CDR3 DNA sequence: TGTGCCAGCAGGTTGACAGGAGGGCTAGCTGGGGCCAACGTCCTGACTTTC. It encodes CASRLTGGLAGANVLTF.

The chain employs TRBV18 and TRBJ2-7, with 10 bases fitting TRBD1. Germline V CDR1 and CDR2: KGHSH, LQKENI. The CDR3 totals 15 residues. V lost 2 bases and J lost 5; bases outside the gene matches: 6. The DNA for the CDR3 is TGTGCCAGCTCACCAACCGGGACAGGGGAGCACGAGCAGTACTTC. Translating gives CASSPTGTGEHEQYF.

The chain is built from TRBV7-9 and TRBJ2-7; D gene uncertain. Per germline, CDR1 SEHNR and CDR2 FQNEAQ (reference sequence). Trimming stripped 5 bases from V and 3 bases from J, with 14 bases between. CDR3 size: 14 residues. CDR3 protein: CASSPPLASYEQYF. CDR3 nucleotide sequence: TGTGCCAGCAGCCCACCCTTGGCTAGCTACGAGCAGTACTTC.

V usage is TRBV5-5 and J usage is TRBJ2-3; no clear D. Trimming took 3 bases from V and 1 from J, leaving 3 bases between them. CDR1 and CDR2 (germline): SGHKS, YYEKEE (reference sequence). The CDR3 is 12 amino acids. CDR3 DNA: TGTGCCAGCAGCTCCGGCACAGATACGCAGTATTTT. Its translation: CASSSGTDTQYF.

V is TRBV28 and J is TRBJ1-1; D uncertain. V was cut by 2 bases and J by 4 bases, with 8 bases left in between. The CDR3 is 13 residues long. The germline V gene encodes CDR1 MDHEN and CDR2 SYDVKM. CDR3: CASSLTWSTEAFF. The CDR3 coding sequence is TGTGCCAGCAGTTTAACGTGGTCCACTGAAGCTTTCTTT.